One sample yielded the 12 T cell receptor beta chains listed below, sequenced in a study of cytomegalovirus exposure and HLA in healthy donors. The PCR employed 60 Vbeta primers together with 13 Jbeta primers. Clones were read by immunoSEQ multiplex PCR, and TCRdb kept only the in-frame ones, dropping some. The table records about 190,000 clones, approximately 83% of them present only once. The source material was PBMCs. These receptors all stem from a woman between 50 and 59 years old in good health and CMV-seropositive.

On this clone itself: The sample holds other DNA sequences that translate to the same CDR3. The rearrangement uses TRBV5-5 and TRBJ2-7, with a possible D match to TRBD1 (6 bases). The CDR3 spans 15 residues. Trimming stripped 0 bases from V and 2 bases from J, with 12 bases between. Germline values: CDR1 SGHKS, CDR2 YYEKEE (reference sequence). The CDR3 DNA reads as TGTGCCAGCAGCTTGGCCCCCCAGGGGACCTACGAGCAGTACTTC. It is translated as CASSLAPQGTYEQYF.

The CDR3 loop reads CASSEDPRYEQYF. CDR3 bases: TGTGCCAGCAGTGAAGACCCACGTTACGAGCAGTACTTC. The chain joins TRBV6-1 to TRBJ2-5; D remains ambiguous. The tail of the sequence fits TRBJ2-7 better, so the J call may be wrong. This CDR3 is built from 13 residues. Germline values: CDR1 MNHNS, CDR2 SASEGT.

The CDR3 coding sequence is TGTGCCAGTAGTACCTTGGACAGAAACTATGGCTACACCTTC. Amino acids: CASSTLDRNYGYTF. The chain joins TRBV19 to TRBJ1-2; perhaps TRBD1 as D (6 bases). The CDR3 totals 14 residues. V gave up 4 bases and J gave up 2 bases, with 11 bases separating them. Germline V lookup: CDR1 LNHDA, CDR2 SQIVND (reference sequence).

The chain employs TRBV11-2 and TRBJ2-7; 9 bases are a match to TRBD2. J was trimmed by 6 bases and V by 5 bases; bases with no gene match: 8. This CDR3 has 14 amino acids. CDR1 is SGHAT and CDR2 is FQNNGV in the germline V gene. CDR3 amino acids: CASSLTGTSSEQYF. CDR3 in DNA: TGTGCCAGCAGCCTCACCGGGACTAGCAGCGAGCAGTACTTC.

The V and J genes are TRBV7-2 and TRBJ1-6, with TRBD1 matching 9 bases. The CDR3 runs to 15 residues. Per the germline V gene, CDR1 is SGHTA and CDR2 is FQGNSA. Trimming removed 5 bases from V and 10 bases from J; junction bases left unmatched: 9. The DNA for the CDR3 is TGTGCCAGCAGCGCCGACAGGGGGACTAGGTCACCCCTCCACTTT. Residues: CASSADRGTRSPLHF. Using reference TRBV7-2 and TRBJ1-6 for the parts outside the CDR3, the full variable domain is GAGVSQSPSNKVTEKGKDVELRCDPISGHTALYWYRQSLGQGLEFLIYFQGNSAPDKSGLPSDRFSAERTGGSVSTLTIQRTQQEDSAVYLCASSADRGTRSPLHFGNGTRLTVT.

This clone was observed a handful of times. The V call is TRBV9, the J call TRBJ1-1; 9 bases align to TRBD1. CDR1 is SGDLS and CDR2 is YYNGEE in the germline V gene. This CDR3 is 14 amino acids long. V shed 4 bases and J 1 base; nucleotides not matched to a gene: 2. CDR3 coding DNA: TGTGCCAGCAGCTTGGGACAGGGGAACACTGAAGCTTTCTTT. This encodes CASSLGQGNTEAFF.

J is TRBJ2-7 and V is TRBV15, with D possibly matching TRBD1 (5 bases). The CDR3 is made up of 12 amino acids. Germline V gene data show CDR1 as LNHNV and CDR2 as YYDKDF (reference sequence). Deletions cut 4 bases from V and 3 bases from J, with 7 bases between. CDR3 region: CATSTGHYEQYF. The CDR3 DNA sequence: TGTGCCACCAGCACCGGACACTACGAGCAGTACTTC.

The rearrangement links TRBV27 to TRBJ1-5; D is unclear. Trimming pared 6 bases from V and 1 base from J, leaving 13 bases between. Germline V gene lookup returns CDR1 MNHEY and CDR2 SMNVEV (reference sequence). The CDR3 totals 15 residues. The CDR3 DNA reads as TGTGCCAGCAGCCCGGGTCCGGGGAGCAATCAGCCCCAGCATTTT. Its protein is CASSPGPGSNQPQHF.

This sequence joins TRBV27 and TRBJ1-5; 9 bases agree with TRBD1. Germline V gene sequence: CDR1 MNHEY, CDR2 SMNVEV (reference sequence). Germline trimming cut 4 bases from V and 5 bases from J; bases unmatched to any gene: 9. The CDR3 has 16 residues. The CDR3 loop reads CASSSLLQGAYQPQHF. CDR3 DNA: TGTGCCAGCAGTTCCCTACTACAGGGGGCCTATCAGCCCCAGCATTTT.

The table lists this clone with a few counts. The chain carries TRBV4-2 and TRBJ2-5, with 9 nucleotides matching TRBD1. The CDR3 has 17 amino acids. Germline-derived CDR1 and CDR2 are LGHNA and YNFKEQ. Germline trimming cut 1 base from V and 7 bases from J; bases unmatched to any gene: 13. This CDR3 reads CASSQGIARQGVATQYF. In DNA, the CDR3 is TGTGCCAGCAGCCAAGGGATTGCCAGACAGGGGGTGGCGACCCAGTACTTC.

In this sample, this clone turned up once. The gene calls are TRBV10-1 and TRBJ2-1, with a possible D match to TRBD2 (6 bases). Trimming removed 8 bases from V and 9 bases from J, with 23 bases in between. The CDR3 has 15 amino acids. Germline lookup yields CDR1 WNHNN and CDR2 SYGVQD (reference sequence). CDR3 region: CASPEAGQRLGEQFF. CDR3 nucleotide sequence: TGCGCCAGCCCGGAGGCGGGGCAAAGACTAGGTGAGCAGTTCTTC.

The chain recombines TRBV30 with TRBJ2-5; 13 bases agree with TRBD2. Trimming removed 3 bases from V and 6 bases from J; junction bases left unmatched: 4. Germline-derived CDR1 and CDR2 are GTSNPN and SVGIG (reference sequence). This CDR3 region has 14 residues. The CDR3 protein is CAWRLAGGPQTQYF. The CDR3 nucleotides are TGTGCCTGGAGACTAGCGGGGGGGCCTCAGACCCAGTACTTC.